Sequencing of this TCR beta chain was carried out in a study of blood T cells in healthy people across ages. Overall study context: Template switching picked up about one barcoded beta molecule for each two T cells.

Study observations and caveats: The study found more naive CD4+ cells and higher diversity in long-lived than aged donors.

Per the germline V gene, CDR1 is DFQATT and CDR2 is SNEGSKA (reference sequence). The CDR3 is made up of 12 amino acids. The V gene end was trimmed by 5 bases and the J gene end by 7 bases; junction bases not matched to a gene: 7. Notes on this clonotype: Its target is not known.

With a J-beta primer mix and a sample-barcoded 5' primer, a second PCR ran roughly 7 to 11 cycles. Each CDR3 protein gets one entry after TCRdb re-called the 5' RACE reads with MiXCR. The sample records roughly 560,000 distinct CDR3 sequences, less than 25% being singletons. A further study also used this sample, focusing on T cells of mothers and their children. That work adds: Each mother gave over 8.5 million TCR beta CDR3 reads; each child, some 3 million.

The chain employs TRBV20-1 and TRBJ1-2; 7 nucleotides agree with TRBD1. The source is a boy between 5 and 17 years old in good health. The specimen was blood. CDR3 region: CSAPTGSGGYTF. The CDR3 DNA is TGCAGTGCTCCGACAGGGTCGGGTGGCTACACCTTC.